Included here is one TCR beta chain sequence, with context. The sample comes from a study of blood T cell repertoires in COVID-19. For the study at large: Samples taken during acute and convalescent COVID-19 were collected in the United States, Italy and Spain.

As originally analysed: From reference gene primer amplification, estimates of nucleated cell counts were derived. TCRdb keeps only in-frame clones here, not all; method: immunoSEQ multiplex PCR. V, J and clone size are those of that table, while D and trimming were read from the DNA. Among fewer than 25,000 clones listed, more than 85% were seen once. The CDR3 runs 17 residues. The germline V gene encodes CDR1 SGHNT and CDR2 YYREEE (reference sequence). With V trimmed by 0 bases and J by 6 bases, 9 bases remained unmatched. The receptor was isolated from a woman aged 70-85 years with active COVID-19. The material sequenced was peripheral blood. V gene TRBV5-4 combines with J gene TRBJ2-2; 9 nucleotides agree with TRBD1. CDR3 DNA: TGTGCCAGCAGCTTGGGGACAGGGGCGATGCGTTCCGGGGAGCTGTTTTTT. Residues: CASSLGTGAMRSGELFF.